This T cell receptor beta chain was captured by sequencing in a study of blood T cells in healthy people across ages (dated by TCRdb to between 2014 and 2016). With regard to the full study: In model experiments, template switching captured about one uniquely barcoded TCR beta cDNA molecule for every two T cells. The study measured age-related changes in TCR beta repertoire diversity using deep sequencing normalized with unique cDNA molecular identifiers. The donors were split into four age groups: young (average 16 years), middle-aged (around 37), aged (about 62) and long-lived (approximately 80). Two additional independent replicas of 1 million unique cDNA reads from the same blood draw were analyzed for two donors (one aged 18 to 30 and one aged 80 or older).

This clonotype has only a few counts. The antigen it binds to is not known. One base away there is no much larger clone; base qualities are not given. There are 15 amino acids in the CDR3, from cysteine to phenylalanine inclusive. The entry retains the CDR3 DNA only, 45 bases that are in frame from base 1. CDR1 and CDR2, per the germline V gene, are SGHDT and YYEEEE. Unmatched junction bases come to 8, with V trimmed by 3 bases and J by 6 bases. The protocol used for the library was 5' RACE. These reads were obtained on an Illumina HiSeq 2500. The second PCR ran for roughly 7 to 12 cycles and used a J-beta primer mix along with a sample-barcoded 5' primer. A template-switch 5' adaptor carrying 12 random nucleotides introduced a unique molecular identifier onto each TCR beta cDNA molecule. At least 2.5 million CDR3-containing paired-end reads were obtained from each sample. First-strand cDNA was synthesized from all RNA with the Mint cDNA synthesis kit, primed by a TRBC-specific oligonucleotide. Following uracil-DNA glycosylase treatment, a first 18-cycle PCR with universal primers M1SS and BC2_uni_R was performed on all cDNA. The authors processed their data as follows. For normalization, 1 million high-quality reads were randomly selected from each sample, with every read carrying a distinct molecular identifier. Instead of being binned into consensus sequences, reads with shared molecular identifiers were discarded. MiTCR, with a Q25 quality threshold and the strictest error-elimination algorithm, was used for CDR3 identification, clonotype clustering and error correction. A nonparametric unseen species model using Euler transformation provided a lower-bound estimate of total TCR beta diversity. Clones were called with MiXCR by TCRdb after fastp trimmed the public reads at Q25, and only in-frame beta chains were retained. Each entry merges the rows of one CDR3 protein and shows their most common DNA and genes. These V and J calls derive from TCRdb rather than the authors' analysis. This sample has more than 900,000 distinct CDR3 sequences in its table, and almost 25% of those were observed once. Approximately 0.75% of the sample belongs to the ten largest clones.

The roughly 39 donors, aged about 6 to 95 years, were systemically healthy Caucasian individuals from Russia. Roughly 10 milliliters of peripheral blood were drawn from each donor into EDTA-treated Vacutainer tubes. PBMCs were isolated by Ficoll-Paque density-gradient centrifugation, with at least 6 million obtained per sample. Trizol reagent was used to extract total RNA from PBMCs, with at least 5 micrograms per sample. Naive CD45RAhigh/CD27high T cell percentages were measured by flow cytometry on a PBMC aliquot from every donor. Overall results and qualifications from the work: Since profiling was done on bulk unsorted PBMCs, naive and antigen-experienced compartments could not be conclusively compared. Observed TCR beta diversity per million T cells fell roughly linearly with age, and a significant reduction was already apparent by age around 39. Because the CMV infection status of the donors was unknown, age-related changes in expanded clonotypes may potentially have been confounded. Observed TCR beta diversity correlated strongly with the percentage of naive T cells measured by flow cytometry. Estimates of total diversity from one million sequenced T cells were regarded as lower bounds and underestimates. Compared with the aged group, the long-lived group had more naive CD4+ T cells, fewer expanded clones and increased TCR diversity, a pattern suggesting age selection.

These data are also associated with another study on T cells of mothers and their children. As the second publication notes: Nine systemically healthy Caucasian individuals served as donors, namely three mothers together with their six children. cDNA synthesis consumed the entire amount of extracted RNA, loaded at roughly 1.5 ug RNA in each 15 ul reaction. Sample barcodes and 2-4 random nucleotides were added via the M1S primer in the second PCR. Over 8.5 million TCR beta CDR3 reads were obtained for each mother, and 2.7 million or so reads were obtained for each child. Thymic selection shapes the output of TCR recombination in a similar way in related and unrelated pairs, and inherited differences have a minor effect. Normalized repertoire overlap was always found to be slightly, but never significantly, higher in related mother-child pairs than in unrelated mother-child pairs. Persistent microchimeric T cell clones were not detected, at a sensitivity of approximately 98 clones per million clonotypes. To look for features that set related mother-child pairs apart from unrelated individuals, the researchers ran deep NGS to compare the TCR beta repertoires of mothers and children. On average, the children were approximately 11 +/- 4 years old, while the mothers were 40 +/- 4 years old. After adapter ligation was performed with NEBNext reagents, the libraries were sequenced on an Illumina HiSeq 2000 with 100+100 nt paired-end reads. To prevent cross-contamination, the mother and child libraries were prepared a month apart and were sequenced in separate runs. Each donor had between roughly 450,000 and 2,300,000 distinct TCR beta clonotypes identified. Naive TCR beta clonotypes were estimated from low-frequency clonotypes matched to each donor's FACS-determined naive share, without sorting.

The sequencing input was blood. The chain employs TRBV5-6 and TRBJ2-4; TRBD1 aligns with 8 central bases. This receptor was taken from a girl aged 2 to 10 in good health. Read as DNA, the sequence is TGTGCCAGCAGCTCGGACAGGGTTTTTGGAAACATTCAGTACTTC. Translated, this is CASSSDRVFGNIQYF.